This T cell receptor (beta chain) was sequenced for a study of Ad26.COV2.S vaccination and SARS-CoV-2 variants. Study outcomes and limitations: The placebo group had lower spike-specific TCR breadth than the vaccine recipients did. Similar non-spike TCR breadth was seen in vaccine and placebo recipients.

Assay: immunoSEQ multiplex PCR; the TCRdb copy retains only in-frame clones and omits some. There are approximately 240,000 clones in the sample; more than 75% occur only once, and 9.5% to 12% lies in the top ten. This CDR3 spans 16 amino acids. V was shortened by 4 bases and J by 0 bases, with 16 bases between the two germline ends. Germline CDR1 and CDR2: LGHNA and YNFKEQ. This sample's treatment: over 15 received Ad26.COV2.S at low or high dose, single or two shots; about five received placebo; per-sample allocation not given. Material that was analyzed had been drawn on day 63 after the first vaccine or placebo injection. With respect to this clone: What it recognizes is unknown.

This chain uses TRBV4-2 with TRBJ2-7; D is perhaps TRBD1 (5 bases). The material sequenced was peripheral blood, taken in a trial of Ad26.COV2.S vaccine versus placebo. The origin of this receptor is a person aged 18 to 65 who received the Ad26.COV2.S COVID-19 vaccine or a placebo. CDR3 protein: CASSRTQGTLSYEQYF. In nucleotides, the CDR3 is TGTGCCAGCAGCCGGACCCAGGGTACCCTCTCCTACGAGCAGTACTTC.